The source of this T cell receptor (beta chain) is a study of PD-L1 blockade in urothelial cancer. General study results and limits: Tumor-associated blood clones were expanded more by durable-benefit patients at 3 weeks.

Here immunoSEQ multiplex PCR was the method, and the copy in TCRdb shows in-frame clones only, minus some. Seen here are some 100,000 clones, roughly nine tenths observed once, and the top ten hold 0.85% to 1%. Looked up from germline, CDR1 is LGHNA and CDR2 is YNFKEQ. The CDR3 is 14 residues long. V dropped 3 bases and J dropped 6 bases, with 15 bases sitting between them. About this clone itself: What it binds is not known.

The specimen comprised PBMCs, sampled around atezolizumab (anti-PD-L1) treatment. This chain uses TRBV4-2 with TRBJ2-7; the D gene is possibly TRBD2 (5 bases). The sequence derives from a woman aged 80 or over with urothelial cancer. The CDR3, as DNA: TGTGCCAGCAGCCAGAACGGGAACTACGTCGAGCAGTACTTC. Its protein is CASSQNGNYVEQYF.